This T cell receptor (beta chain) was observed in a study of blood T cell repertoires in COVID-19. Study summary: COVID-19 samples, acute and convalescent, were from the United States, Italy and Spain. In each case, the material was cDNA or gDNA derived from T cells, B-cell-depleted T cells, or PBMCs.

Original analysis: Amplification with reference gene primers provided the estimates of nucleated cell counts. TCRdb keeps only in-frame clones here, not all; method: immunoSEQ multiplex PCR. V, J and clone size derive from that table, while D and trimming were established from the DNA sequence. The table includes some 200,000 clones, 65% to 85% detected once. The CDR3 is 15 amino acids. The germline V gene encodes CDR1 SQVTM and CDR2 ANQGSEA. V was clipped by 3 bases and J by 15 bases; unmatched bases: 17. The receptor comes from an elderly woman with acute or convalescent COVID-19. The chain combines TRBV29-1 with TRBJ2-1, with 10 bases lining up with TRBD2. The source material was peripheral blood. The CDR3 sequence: CSVDLGRPGLAIWFF. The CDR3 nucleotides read TGCAGCGTTGATCTGGGACGTCCGGGACTAGCGATTTGGTTCTTC.